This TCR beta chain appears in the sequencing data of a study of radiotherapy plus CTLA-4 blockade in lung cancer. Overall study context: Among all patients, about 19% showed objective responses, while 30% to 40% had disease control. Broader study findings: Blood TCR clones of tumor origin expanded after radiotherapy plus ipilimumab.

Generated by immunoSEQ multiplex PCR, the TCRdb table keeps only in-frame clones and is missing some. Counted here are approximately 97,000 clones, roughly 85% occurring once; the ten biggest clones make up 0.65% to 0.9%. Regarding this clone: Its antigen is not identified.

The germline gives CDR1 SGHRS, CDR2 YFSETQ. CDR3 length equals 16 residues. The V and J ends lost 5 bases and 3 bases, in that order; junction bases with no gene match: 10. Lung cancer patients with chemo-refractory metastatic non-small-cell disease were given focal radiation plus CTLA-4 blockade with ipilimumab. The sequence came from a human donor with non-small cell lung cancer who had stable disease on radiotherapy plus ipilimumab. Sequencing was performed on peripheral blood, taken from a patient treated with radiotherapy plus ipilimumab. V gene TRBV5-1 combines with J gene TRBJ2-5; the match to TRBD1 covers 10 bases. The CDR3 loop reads CASSSGTGALEETQYF. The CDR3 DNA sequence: TGCGCCAGCAGTTCCGGGACAGGGGCATTGGAAGAGACCCAGTACTTC. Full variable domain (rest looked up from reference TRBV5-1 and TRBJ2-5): KAGVTQTPRYLIKTRGQQVTLSCSPISGHRSVSWYQQTPGQGLQFLFEYFSETQRNKGNFPGRFSGRQFSNSRSEMNVSTLELGDSALYLCASSSGTGALEETQYFGPGTRLLVL.